The rows below give T cell receptor beta chains drawn from one sample of a study of lymphopenia after photon versus proton radiotherapy. Some clones are missing from TCRdb's copy, which holds only in-frame ones; the method was immunoSEQ multiplex PCR. Of around 26,000 clones in the sample, over 85% are singletons; the top ten hold around 0.81%. The sequences come from peripheral blood, collected from a patient treated with photon-based radiotherapy. These receptors were collected from a woman between 50 and 59 years old with cholangiocarcinoma. Both conserved end residues are part of each CDR3. The order of the fields is V gene, CDR3 length, D gene, clone size, J gene, CDR3 protein, CDR3 DNA. The D gene is left open where the match is weak. Expanded clones are given a class, and other clones once, few, many or no size at all.

V gene: TRBV9
CDR3 length: 17
D gene: -
clone size: -
J gene: TRBJ2-5
CDR3 protein: CASSSTPRGVGGETQYF
CDR3 DNA: TGTGCCAGCAGCTCCACCCCTCGGGGGGTAGGGGGCGAGACCCAGTACTTC

V gene: TRBV5-1
CDR3 length: 15
D gene: -
clone size: -
J gene: TRBJ2-1
CDR3 protein: CASSPDFQPYNEQFF
CDR3 DNA: TGCGCCAGCAGCCCTGACTTCCAACCCTACAATGAGCAGTTCTTC

V gene: TRBV14
CDR3 length: 10
D gene: -
clone size: -
J gene: TRBJ1-2
CDR3 protein: CASYRSGYTF
CDR3 DNA: TGTGCCAGCTATAGGAGTGGCTACACCTTC

V gene: TRBV2
CDR3 length: 13
D gene: TRBD1
clone size: -
J gene: TRBJ1-2
CDR3 protein: CASSKTGDYGYTF
CDR3 DNA: TGTGCCAGCAGCAAAACAGGGGACTATGGCTACACCTTC

V gene: TRBV10-3
CDR3 length: 19
D gene: TRBD2
clone size: -
J gene: TRBJ2-3
CDR3 protein: CAIRPGLAGANKFTDTQYF
CDR3 DNA: TGTGCCATCAGGCCGGGACTAGCGGGGGCGAACAAATTCACAGATACGCAGTATTTT

V gene: TRBV2
CDR3 length: 13
D gene: -
clone size: -
J gene: TRBJ2-3
CDR3 protein: CASSGRDKDTQYF
CDR3 DNA: TGTGCCAGCAGTGGCAGGGACAAGGATACGCAGTATTTT

V gene: TRBV2
CDR3 length: 12
D gene: -
clone size: -
J gene: TRBJ2-7
CDR3 protein: CASTADSYEQYF
CDR3 DNA: TGTGCCAGCACCGCCGACTCCTACGAGCAGTACTTC

V gene: TRBV9
CDR3 length: 14
D gene: -
clone size: -
J gene: TRBJ2-7
CDR3 protein: CASSGPFPGREQYF
CDR3 DNA: TGTGCCAGCAGCGGACCTTTTCCGGGAAGGGAGCAGTACTTC

V gene: TRBV5-8
CDR3 length: 20
D gene: -
clone size: -
J gene: TRBJ1-5
CDR3 protein: CASSLMGSFRGRYSNQPQHF
CDR3 DNA: TGTGCCAGCAGCTTGATGGGTTCGTTCAGGGGTCGGTATAGCAATCAGCCCCAGCATTTT

V gene: TRBV7-9
CDR3 length: 14
D gene: -
clone size: -
J gene: TRBJ1-2
CDR3 protein: CASSEGGSNYGYTF
CDR3 DNA: TGTGCCAGCAGTGAGGGGGGGAGTAACTATGGCTACACCTTC

V gene: TRBV11-2
CDR3 length: 13
D gene: TRBD1
clone size: -
J gene: TRBJ1-2
CDR3 protein: CASRGTGVYGYTF
CDR3 DNA: TGTGCCAGCAGGGGGACAGGGGTCTATGGCTACACCTTC

V gene: TRBV6-6
CDR3 length: 12
D gene: -
clone size: -
J gene: TRBJ1-5
CDR3 protein: CASSHDNQPQHF
CDR3 DNA: TGTGCCAGCAGCCACGACAATCAGCCCCAGCATTTT

V gene: TRBV9
CDR3 length: 12
D gene: -
clone size: -
J gene: TRBJ1-2
CDR3 protein: CASSSDLTGYTF
CDR3 DNA: TGTGCCAGCAGCTCAGACCTGACGGGCTACACCTTC

V gene: TRBV18
CDR3 length: 13
D gene: TRBD2
clone size: once
J gene: TRBJ2-4
CDR3 protein: CASSPGGGEPKYF
CDR3 DNA: TGTGCCAGCTCACCAGGCGGGGGAGAGCCTAAGTACTTC

V gene: TRBV4-1
CDR3 length: 16
D gene: TRBD1
clone size: -
J gene: TRBJ1-3
CDR3 protein: CASSQEGTEKGNTIYF
CDR3 DNA: TGCGCCAGCAGCCAAGAAGGGACAGAGAAAGGAAACACCATATATTTT

V gene: TRBV29-1
CDR3 length: 15
D gene: TRBD1
clone size: -
J gene: TRBJ1-2
CDR3 protein: CSVYSLRGANYGYTF
CDR3 DNA: TGCAGCGTCTACAGCCTCAGGGGGGCTAACTATGGCTACACCTTC

V gene: TRBV28
CDR3 length: 13
D gene: -
clone size: once
J gene: TRBJ1-6
CDR3 protein: CASSGKGSSPLHF
CDR3 DNA: TGTGCCAGCAGTGGAAAGGGTAGCTCACCCCTCCACTTT

V gene: TRBV4-1
CDR3 length: 16
D gene: -
clone size: -
J gene: TRBJ1-5
CDR3 protein: CASSQDSGTFNQPQHF
CDR3 DNA: TGCGCCAGCAGCCAAGATAGCGGCACTTTCAATCAGCCCCAGCATTTT

V gene: TRBV15
CDR3 length: 15
D gene: TRBD1
clone size: -
J gene: TRBJ2-7
CDR3 protein: CATSRPSTGMAEQYF
CDR3 DNA: TGTGCCACCAGCAGACCCTCGACAGGGATGGCCGAGCAGTACTTC

V gene: TRBV6-1
CDR3 length: 17
D gene: TRBD2
clone size: -
J gene: TRBJ2-7
CDR3 protein: CASSEVLAGALGYEQYF
CDR3 DNA: TGTGCCAGCAGTGAAGTTCTAGCGGGGGCCCTAGGCTACGAGCAGTACTTC

V gene: TRBV14
CDR3 length: 11
D gene: -
clone size: -
J gene: TRBJ2-5
CDR3 protein: CASSQEETQYF
CDR3 DNA: TGTGCCAGCAGCCAAGAAGAGACCCAGTACTTC

V gene: TRBV6-5
CDR3 length: 13
D gene: -
clone size: -
J gene: TRBJ1-2
CDR3 protein: CASSYGADYGYTF
CDR3 DNA: TGTGCCAGCAGTTACGGAGCGGATTATGGCTACACCTTC

V gene: TRBV2
CDR3 length: 15
D gene: TRBD2
clone size: -
J gene: TRBJ2-2
CDR3 protein: CASRAGLAGTGELFF
CDR3 DNA: TGTGCCAGCAGGGCGGGACTAGCGGGGACCGGGGAGCTGTTTTTT

V gene: TRBV5-1
CDR3 length: 15
D gene: TRBD2
clone size: -
J gene: TRBJ2-3
CDR3 protein: CASSISGGATDTQYF
CDR3 DNA: TGCGCCAGCAGCATTAGCGGGGGGGCCACAGATACGCAGTATTTT

V gene: TRBV5-1
CDR3 length: 17
D gene: -
clone size: -
J gene: TRBJ1-3
CDR3 protein: CASSLEGRSFSGNTIYF
CDR3 DNA: TGCGCCAGCAGCTTGGAGGGACGGAGCTTCTCTGGAAACACCATATATTTT

V gene: TRBV25-1
CDR3 length: 13
D gene: TRBD1
clone size: -
J gene: TRBJ2-1
CDR3 protein: CASIPGQGNEQFF
CDR3 DNA: TGTGCCAGCATACCGGGACAGGGAAATGAGCAGTTCTTC

V gene: TRBV7-9
CDR3 length: 15
D gene: -
clone size: -
J gene: TRBJ2-7
CDR3 protein: CASSLYQGDTYEQYF
CDR3 DNA: TGTGCCAGCAGCTTATATCAGGGAGATACCTACGAGCAGTACTTC

V gene: TRBV20-1
CDR3 length: 11
D gene: -
clone size: -
J gene: TRBJ1-4
CDR3 protein: CSARGRGKLFF
CDR3 DNA: TGCAGTGCTAGGGGCCGCGGAAAACTGTTTTTT

V gene: TRBV5-4
CDR3 length: 16
D gene: TRBD1
clone size: -
J gene: TRBJ1-6
CDR3 protein: CASSLGTGGYNSPLHF
CDR3 DNA: TGTGCCAGCAGCTTAGGGACAGGGGGCTATAATTCACCCCTCCACTTT

V gene: TRBV13
CDR3 length: 17
D gene: TRBD2
clone size: once
J gene: TRBJ2-7
CDR3 protein: CASSSLAGAPSPYEQYF
CDR3 DNA: TGTGCCAGCAGCTCTCTAGCGGGGGCTCCCTCTCCCTACGAGCAGTACTTC

V gene: TRBV7-8
CDR3 length: 16
D gene: -
clone size: once
J gene: TRBJ1-1
CDR3 protein: CASSLYPIRDTDKAFF
CDR3 DNA: TGTGCCAGCAGCTTATATCCTATCCGGGACACTGACAAAGCTTTCTTT

V gene: TRBV7-9
CDR3 length: 17
D gene: TRBD1
clone size: -
J gene: TRBJ2-6
CDR3 protein: CASSLGTGESGANVLTF
CDR3 DNA: TGTGCCAGCAGCTTAGGGACAGGGGAATCTGGGGCCAACGTCCTGACTTTC

V gene: TRBV2
CDR3 length: 15
D gene: TRBD1
clone size: -
J gene: TRBJ2-2
CDR3 protein: CASSVTGGNTGELFF
CDR3 DNA: TGTGCCAGCAGTGTAACAGGGGGGAACACCGGGGAGCTGTTTTTT

V gene: TRBV7-9
CDR3 length: 14
D gene: TRBD1
clone size: -
J gene: TRBJ1-1
CDR3 protein: CASSATGVVPEAFF
CDR3 DNA: TGTGCCAGCAGCGCGACAGGGGTAGTACCTGAAGCTTTCTTT

V gene: TRBV14
CDR3 length: 13
D gene: -
clone size: -
J gene: TRBJ2-5
CDR3 protein: CASSSNREETQYF
CDR3 DNA: TGTGCCAGCAGCTCAAACAGGGAAGAGACCCAGTACTTC

V gene: TRBV30
CDR3 length: 13
D gene: -
clone size: -
J gene: TRBJ1-1
CDR3 protein: CACSGSSNTEAFF
CDR3 DNA: TGTGCCTGTTCTGGCAGCTCGAACACTGAAGCTTTCTTT

V gene: TRBV7-9
CDR3 length: 14
D gene: -
clone size: few
J gene: TRBJ1-3
CDR3 protein: CASSFSASGNTIYF
CDR3 DNA: TGTGCCAGCAGCTTCTCGGCATCTGGAAACACCATATATTTT

V gene: TRBV18
CDR3 length: 15
D gene: TRBD2
clone size: -
J gene: TRBJ2-7
CDR3 protein: CASSLAGGPRYEQYF
CDR3 DNA: TGTGCCAGTTCCCTAGCGGGGGGACCAAGGTACGAGCAGTACTTC

V gene: TRBV6-5
CDR3 length: 15
D gene: -
clone size: -
J gene: TRBJ1-6
CDR3 protein: CASSYVIPSGSPLHF
CDR3 DNA: TGTGCCAGCAGTTACGTGATCCCTAGCGGTTCACCCCTCCACTTT

V gene: TRBV5-1
CDR3 length: 18
D gene: -
clone size: -
J gene: TRBJ2-2
CDR3 protein: CASSLSARAMSDTGELFF
CDR3 DNA: TGCGCCAGCAGCTTATCGGCCAGGGCAATGAGCGACACCGGGGAGCTGTTTTTT

V gene: TRBV10-2
CDR3 length: 14
D gene: TRBD2
clone size: -
J gene: TRBJ2-3
CDR3 protein: CASRDSGGTDTQYF
CDR3 DNA: TGCGCCAGCAGGGATAGCGGGGGCACAGATACGCAGTATTTT

V gene: TRBV6-6
CDR3 length: 14
D gene: TRBD1
clone size: once
J gene: TRBJ1-1
CDR3 protein: CASGTANRNTEAFF
CDR3 DNA: TGTGCCAGTGGGACAGCCAACCGAAACACTGAAGCTTTCTTT

V gene: TRBV10-3
CDR3 length: 14
D gene: -
clone size: -
J gene: TRBJ2-4
CDR3 protein: CAISESTGSHIQYF
CDR3 DNA: TGTGCCATCAGTGAGTCGACCGGGTCCCACATTCAGTACTTC

V gene: TRBV4-3
CDR3 length: 15
D gene: TRBD1
clone size: -
J gene: TRBJ2-7
CDR3 protein: CASSQFRDSSYEQYF
CDR3 DNA: TGCGCCAGCAGCCAATTCCGGGACAGTTCCTACGAGCAGTACTTC

V gene: TRBV6-5
CDR3 length: 15
D gene: -
clone size: -
J gene: TRBJ2-7
CDR3 protein: CASSYRGAPRYEQYF
CDR3 DNA: TGTGCCAGCAGTTATCGCGGGGCTCCACGCTACGAGCAGTACTTC

V gene: TRBV5-6
CDR3 length: 14
D gene: -
clone size: few
J gene: TRBJ1-5
CDR3 protein: CASSLFSMNQPQHF
CDR3 DNA: TGTGCCAGCAGCTTGTTCAGTATGAATCAGCCCCAGCATTTT